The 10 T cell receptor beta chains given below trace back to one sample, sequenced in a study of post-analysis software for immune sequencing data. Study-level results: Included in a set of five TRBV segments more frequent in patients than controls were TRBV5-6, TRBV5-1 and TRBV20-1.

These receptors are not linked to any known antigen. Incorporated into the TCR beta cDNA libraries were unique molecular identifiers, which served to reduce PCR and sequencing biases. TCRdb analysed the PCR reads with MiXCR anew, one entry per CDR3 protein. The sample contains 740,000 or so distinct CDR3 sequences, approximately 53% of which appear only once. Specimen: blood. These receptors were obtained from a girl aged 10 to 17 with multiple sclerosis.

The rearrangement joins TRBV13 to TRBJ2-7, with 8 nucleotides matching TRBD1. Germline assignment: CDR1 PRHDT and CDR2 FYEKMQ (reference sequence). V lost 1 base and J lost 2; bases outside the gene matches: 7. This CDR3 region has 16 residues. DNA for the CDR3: TGTGCCAGCAGCTTAGTAAGGGACAGGAAGACCTACGAGCAGTACTTC. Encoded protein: CASSLVRDRKTYEQYF.

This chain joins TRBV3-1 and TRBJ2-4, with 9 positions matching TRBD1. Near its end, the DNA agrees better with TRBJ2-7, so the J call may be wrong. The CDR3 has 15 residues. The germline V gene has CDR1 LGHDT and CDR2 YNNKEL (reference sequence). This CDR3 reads CASSTGTGFNNEQYF. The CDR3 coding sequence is TGTGCCAGTAGCACCGGGACAGGGTTTAACAACGAGCAGTACTTC.

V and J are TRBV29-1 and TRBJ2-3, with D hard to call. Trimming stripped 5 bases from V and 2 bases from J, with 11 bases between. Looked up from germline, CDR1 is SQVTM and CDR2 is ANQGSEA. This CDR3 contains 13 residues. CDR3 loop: CSVSNTNTDTQYF. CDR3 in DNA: TGCAGCGTTTCCAATACTAACACAGATACGCAGTATTTT.

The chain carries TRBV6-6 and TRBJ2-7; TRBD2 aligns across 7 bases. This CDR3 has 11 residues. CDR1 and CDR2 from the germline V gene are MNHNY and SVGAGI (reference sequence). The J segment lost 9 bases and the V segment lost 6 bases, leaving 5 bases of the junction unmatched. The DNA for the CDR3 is TGTGCCAGCAGCCCGGGGGGTAGGCAGTACTTC. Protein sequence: CASSPGGRQYF.

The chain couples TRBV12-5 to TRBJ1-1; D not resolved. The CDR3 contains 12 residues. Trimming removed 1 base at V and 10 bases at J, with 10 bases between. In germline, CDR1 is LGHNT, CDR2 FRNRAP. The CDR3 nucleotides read TGTGCTAGTGGTTTGGGGGCCCCCGGAGCTTTCTTT. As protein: CASGLGAPGAFF.

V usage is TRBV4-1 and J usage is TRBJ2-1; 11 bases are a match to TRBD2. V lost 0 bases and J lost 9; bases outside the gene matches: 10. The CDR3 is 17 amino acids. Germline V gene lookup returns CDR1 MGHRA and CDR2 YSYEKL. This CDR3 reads CASSQDEVQGTSGEQFF. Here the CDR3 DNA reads TGCGCCAGCAGCCAAGATGAGGTCCAGGGGACTAGCGGTGAGCAGTTCTTC.

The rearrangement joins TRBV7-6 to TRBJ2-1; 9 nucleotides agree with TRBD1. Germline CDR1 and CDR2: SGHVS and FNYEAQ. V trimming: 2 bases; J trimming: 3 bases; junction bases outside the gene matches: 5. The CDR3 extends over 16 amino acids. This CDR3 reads CASSLLKTGGYNEQFF. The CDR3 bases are TGTGCCAGCAGCTTACTGAAGACAGGGGGCTACAATGAGCAGTTCTTC. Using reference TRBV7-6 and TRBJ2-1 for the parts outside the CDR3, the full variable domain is GAGVSQSPRYKVTKRGQDVALRCDPISGHVSLYWYRQALGQGPEFLTYFNYEAQQDKSGLPNDRFSAERPEGSISTLTIQRTEQRDSAMYRCASSLLKTGGYNEQFFGPGTRLTVL.

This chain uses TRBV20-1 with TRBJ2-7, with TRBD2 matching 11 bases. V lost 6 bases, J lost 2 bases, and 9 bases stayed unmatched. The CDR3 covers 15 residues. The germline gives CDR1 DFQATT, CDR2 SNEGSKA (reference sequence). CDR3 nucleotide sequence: TGCAGTGCCAGCGGGGATAGCGGGAGGGCCTACGAGCAGTACTTC. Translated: CSASGDSGRAYEQYF.

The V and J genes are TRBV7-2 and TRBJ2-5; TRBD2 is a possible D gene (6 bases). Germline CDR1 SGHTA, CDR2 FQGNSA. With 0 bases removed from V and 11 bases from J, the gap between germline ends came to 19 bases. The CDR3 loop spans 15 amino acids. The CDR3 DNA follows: TGTGCCAGCAGCTTAGCAGGTAGCGGCTACAATGAGCAGTACTTC. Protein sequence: CASSLAGSGYNEQYF.

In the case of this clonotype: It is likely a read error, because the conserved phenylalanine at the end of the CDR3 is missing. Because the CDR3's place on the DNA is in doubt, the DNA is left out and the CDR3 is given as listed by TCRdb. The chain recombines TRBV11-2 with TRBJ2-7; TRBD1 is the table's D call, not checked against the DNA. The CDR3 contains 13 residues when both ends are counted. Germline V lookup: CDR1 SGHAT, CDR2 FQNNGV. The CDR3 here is CASSLAGGLQRYS.